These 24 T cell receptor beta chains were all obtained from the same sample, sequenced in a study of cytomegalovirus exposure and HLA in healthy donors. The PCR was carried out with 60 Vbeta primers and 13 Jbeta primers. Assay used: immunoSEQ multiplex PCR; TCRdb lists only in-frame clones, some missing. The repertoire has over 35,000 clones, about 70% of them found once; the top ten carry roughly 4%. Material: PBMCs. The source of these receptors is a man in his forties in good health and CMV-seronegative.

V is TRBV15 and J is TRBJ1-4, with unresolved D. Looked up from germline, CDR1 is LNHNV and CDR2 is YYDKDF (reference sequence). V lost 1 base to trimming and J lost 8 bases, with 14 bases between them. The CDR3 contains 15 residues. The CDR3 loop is CATSRAAGFREKLFF. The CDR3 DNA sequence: TGTGCCACCAGCAGAGCCGCGGGGTTTAGGGAAAAACTGTTTTTT.

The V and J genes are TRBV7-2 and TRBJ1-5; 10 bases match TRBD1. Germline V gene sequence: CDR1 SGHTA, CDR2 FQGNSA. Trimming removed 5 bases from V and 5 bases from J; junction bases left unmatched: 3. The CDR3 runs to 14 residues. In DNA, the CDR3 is TGTGCCAGCAGCCCCGGGACAGGGGATCAGCCCCAGCATTTT. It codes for CASSPGTGDQPQHF.

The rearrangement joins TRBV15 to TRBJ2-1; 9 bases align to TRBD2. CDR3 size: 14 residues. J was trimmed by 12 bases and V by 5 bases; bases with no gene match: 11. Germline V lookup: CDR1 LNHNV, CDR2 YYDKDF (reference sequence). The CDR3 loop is CATSSAAGGHGQFF. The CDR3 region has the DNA TGTGCCACCAGCTCCGCGGCGGGGGGGCACGGGCAGTTCTTC.

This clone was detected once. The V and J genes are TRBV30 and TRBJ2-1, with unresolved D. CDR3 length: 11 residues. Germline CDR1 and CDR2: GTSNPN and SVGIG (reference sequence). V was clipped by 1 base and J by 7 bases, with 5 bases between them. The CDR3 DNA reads TGTGCCTGGAGTGCGCGGAATGAGCAGTTCTTC. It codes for CAWSARNEQFF. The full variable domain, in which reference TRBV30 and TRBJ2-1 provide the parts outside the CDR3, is SQTIHQWPATLVQPVGSPLSLECTVEGTSNPNLYWYRQAAGRGLQLLFYSVGIGQISSEVPQNLSASRPQDRQFILSSKKLLLSDSGFYLCAWSARNEQFFGPGTRLTVL.

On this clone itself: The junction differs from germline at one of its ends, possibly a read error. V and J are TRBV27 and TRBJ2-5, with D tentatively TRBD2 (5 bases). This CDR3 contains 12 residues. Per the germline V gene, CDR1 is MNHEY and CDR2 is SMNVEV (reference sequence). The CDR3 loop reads CASSASGEIQYF. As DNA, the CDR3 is TGTGCCAGCAGTGCGAGCGGAGAGATCCAGTACTTC.

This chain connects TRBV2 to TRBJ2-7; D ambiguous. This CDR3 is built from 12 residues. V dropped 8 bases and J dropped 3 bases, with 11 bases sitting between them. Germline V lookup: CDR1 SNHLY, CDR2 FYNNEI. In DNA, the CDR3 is TGTGCCAGCGCTCACGGAGTCTACGAGCAGTACTTC. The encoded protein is CASAHGVYEQYF.

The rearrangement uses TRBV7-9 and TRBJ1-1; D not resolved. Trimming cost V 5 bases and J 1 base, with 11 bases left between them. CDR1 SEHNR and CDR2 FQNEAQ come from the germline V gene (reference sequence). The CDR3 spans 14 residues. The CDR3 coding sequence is TGTGCCAGCAGCGTTATTTCCGGGAACACTGAAGCTTTCTTT. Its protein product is CASSVISGNTEAFF.

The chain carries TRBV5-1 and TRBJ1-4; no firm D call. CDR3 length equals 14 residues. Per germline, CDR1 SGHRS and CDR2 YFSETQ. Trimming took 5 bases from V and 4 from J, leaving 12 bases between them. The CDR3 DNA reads TGCGCCAGCAGTAGGCCAGGCAGTAATGAAAAACTGTTTTTT. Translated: CASSRPGSNEKLFF.

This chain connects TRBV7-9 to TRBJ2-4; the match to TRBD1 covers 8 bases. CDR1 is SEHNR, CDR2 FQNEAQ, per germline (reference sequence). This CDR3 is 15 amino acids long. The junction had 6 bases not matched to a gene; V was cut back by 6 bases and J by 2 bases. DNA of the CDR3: TGTGCCAGCAGACGGGGACAGGAACCCAAAAACATTCAGTACTTC. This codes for CASRRGQEPKNIQYF.

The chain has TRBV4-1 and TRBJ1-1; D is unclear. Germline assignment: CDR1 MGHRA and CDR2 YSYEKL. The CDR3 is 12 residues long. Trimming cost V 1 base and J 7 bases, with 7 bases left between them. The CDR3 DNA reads TGCGCCAGCAGCCAAGTGTACGGTGAAGCTTTCTTT. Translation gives CASSQVYGEAFF.

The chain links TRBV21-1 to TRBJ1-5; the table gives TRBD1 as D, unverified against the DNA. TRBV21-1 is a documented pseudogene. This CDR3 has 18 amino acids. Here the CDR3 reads CASSKGDREVKSNQPQHF. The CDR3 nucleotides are TGTGCCAGCAGCAAAGGGGACAGGGAAGTTAAAAGCAATCAGCCCCAGCATTTT.

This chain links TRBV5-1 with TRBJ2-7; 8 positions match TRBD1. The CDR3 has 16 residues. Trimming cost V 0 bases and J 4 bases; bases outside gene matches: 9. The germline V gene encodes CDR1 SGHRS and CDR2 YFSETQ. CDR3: CASSLGEDRARYEQYF. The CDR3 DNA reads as TGCGCCAGCAGCTTGGGGGAGGACAGGGCCCGATACGAGCAGTACTTC.

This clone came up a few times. CDR3 bases: TGTGCCAGCAGCTCCCGAACAGGTGGCTATAATTCACCCCTCCACTTT. Translating gives CASSSRTGGYNSPLHF. The gene calls are TRBV5-4 and TRBJ1-6; a weak D match, TRBD1 (5 bases). Trimming removed 3 bases from V and 3 bases from J, with 13 bases in between. CDR3 length: 16 amino acids. The V gene's germline CDR1 is SGHNT and CDR2 YYREEE (reference sequence).

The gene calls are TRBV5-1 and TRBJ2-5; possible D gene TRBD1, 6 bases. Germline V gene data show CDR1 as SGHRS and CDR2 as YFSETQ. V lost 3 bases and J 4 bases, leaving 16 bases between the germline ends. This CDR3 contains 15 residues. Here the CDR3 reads CASSSGTSWRETQYF. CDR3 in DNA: TGCGCCAGCAGCTCGGGGACAAGTTGGCGAGAGACCCAGTACTTC.

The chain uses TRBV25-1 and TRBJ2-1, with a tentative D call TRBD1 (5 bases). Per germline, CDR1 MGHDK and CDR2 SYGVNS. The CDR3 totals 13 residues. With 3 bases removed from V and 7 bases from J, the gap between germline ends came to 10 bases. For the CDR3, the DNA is TGTGCCAGCAGTGACAGGGTCCTAAATGAGCAGTTCTTC. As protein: CASSDRVLNEQFF.

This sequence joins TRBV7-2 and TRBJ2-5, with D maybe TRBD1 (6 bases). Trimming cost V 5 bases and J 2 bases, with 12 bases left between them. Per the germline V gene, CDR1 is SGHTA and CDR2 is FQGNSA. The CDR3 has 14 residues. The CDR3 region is CASSTQTGQETQYF. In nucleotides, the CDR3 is TGTGCCAGCAGCACACAGACAGGTCAAGAGACCCAGTACTTC.

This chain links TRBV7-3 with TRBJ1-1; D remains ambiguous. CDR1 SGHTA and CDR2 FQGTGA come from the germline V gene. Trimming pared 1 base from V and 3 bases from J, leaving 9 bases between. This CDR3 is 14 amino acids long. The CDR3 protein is CASSLSAGDTEAFF. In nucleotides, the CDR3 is TGTGCCAGCAGCTTAAGCGCGGGAGACACTGAAGCTTTCTTT.

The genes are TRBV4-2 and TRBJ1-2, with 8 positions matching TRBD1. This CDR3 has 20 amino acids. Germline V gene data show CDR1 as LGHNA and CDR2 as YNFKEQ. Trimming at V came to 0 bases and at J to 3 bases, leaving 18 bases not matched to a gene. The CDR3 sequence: CASSQDWAGGYEVEDYGYTF. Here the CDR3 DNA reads TGTGCCAGCAGCCAAGATTGGGCAGGGGGCTATGAAGTTGAGGACTATGGCTACACCTTC.

The CDR3 region has the DNA TGTGCTAGTGGTTTGGGAGGCGGGATCAGGCAGCCCCAGCATTTT. Amino acids: CASGLGGGIRQPQHF. The rearrangement uses TRBV12-5 and TRBJ1-5; D is unclear. With 1 base removed from V and 7 bases from J, the gap between germline ends came to 14 bases. The germline gives CDR1 LGHNT, CDR2 FRNRAP. CDR3 length: 15 amino acids.

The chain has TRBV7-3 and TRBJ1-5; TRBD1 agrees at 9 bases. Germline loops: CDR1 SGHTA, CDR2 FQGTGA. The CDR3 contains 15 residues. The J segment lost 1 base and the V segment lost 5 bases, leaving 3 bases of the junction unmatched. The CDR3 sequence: CASSTTGGSNQPQHF. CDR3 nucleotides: TGTGCCAGCAGCACGACAGGGGGGAGCAATCAGCCCCAGCATTTT.

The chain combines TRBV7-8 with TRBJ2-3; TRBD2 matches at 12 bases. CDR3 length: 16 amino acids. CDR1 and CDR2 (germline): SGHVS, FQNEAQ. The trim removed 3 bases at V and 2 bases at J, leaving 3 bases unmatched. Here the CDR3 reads CASSFGLAGFTDTQYF. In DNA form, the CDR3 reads TGTGCCAGCAGCTTTGGACTAGCGGGGTTCACAGATACGCAGTATTTT.

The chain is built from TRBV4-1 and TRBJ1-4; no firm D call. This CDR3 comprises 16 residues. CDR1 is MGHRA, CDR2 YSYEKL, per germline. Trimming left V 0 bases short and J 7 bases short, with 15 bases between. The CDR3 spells CASSQDVATPSEKLFF. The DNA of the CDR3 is TGCGCCAGCAGCCAAGATGTTGCAACCCCTAGTGAAAAACTGTTTTTT.

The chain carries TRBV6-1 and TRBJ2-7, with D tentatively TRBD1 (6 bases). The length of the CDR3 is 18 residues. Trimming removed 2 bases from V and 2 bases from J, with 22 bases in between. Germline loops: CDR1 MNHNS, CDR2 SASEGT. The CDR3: CASSEPYPTGFRPYEQYF. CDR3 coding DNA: TGTGCCAGCAGTGAACCCTACCCGACAGGATTCCGGCCCTACGAGCAGTACTTC.

The CDR3 protein is CASSPRQGAETQYF. CDR3 bases: TGTGCCAGCAGCCCACGACAGGGAGCAGAGACCCAGTACTTC. The chain combines TRBV9 with TRBJ2-5, with 7 bases identical to TRBD1. J gave up 4 bases and V 4 bases, and 7 bases lay outside the gene matches. Germline CDR1 is SGDLS and CDR2 is YYNGEE. The CDR3 extends over 14 amino acids.